This TCR beta chain was recovered during a study of blood T cell repertoires in COVID-19. Study details: The study drew acute and convalescent COVID-19 samples from the United States, Italy and Spain.

A Seattle source enrolled patients during active infection and followed them longitudinally. The table came from immunoSEQ multiplex PCR; TCRdb's copy has only in-frame clones and leaves some out. The table records a few hundred thousand clones, approximately 78% of them present only once. CDR3 length: 13 amino acids. CDR1 and CDR2 from the germline V gene are SEHNR and FQNEAQ (reference sequence). V lost 0 bases, J lost 5 bases, and 7 bases lay in between. The receptor was isolated from a woman aged 80 or older with COVID-19, enrolled during active disease. What was sequenced was peripheral blood. J is TRBJ2-5 and V is TRBV7-9; tentative D call: TRBD2 (6 bases). The CDR3 DNA sequence: TGTGCCAGCAGCTTAGCGGGGGGTGAGACCCAGTACTTC. It encodes CASSLAGGETQYF.